The clone carrying this TCR beta chain occurred once. What it recognizes is unknown. Researchers ran the PCR with 60 Vbeta and 13 Jbeta primers. Assay used: immunoSEQ multiplex PCR; TCRdb lists only in-frame clones, some missing. The table shows about 180,000 clones, with 82% occurring only once. The CDR3 is 16 amino acids. The ends lost 0 bases at V and 5 bases at J; junction bases unmatched: 9. Germline CDR1 reads LGHNA; CDR2 reads YNFKEQ. The record originates from a study of cytomegalovirus exposure and HLA in healthy donors. Overall study findings and caveats: Reportedly, a later analysis found an Asian-associated ancestry cluster had fewer N-insertions than the approximately 670-donor mean. Several of the most significant clusters were apparently associated with common viral pathogens in a later analysis. The study dropped some indistinguishable V segments, TRBV6-2 and TRBV6-3 among them.

The receptor was isolated from a middle-aged man in good health and CMV-seronegative. The sample consisted of PBMCs. The rearrangement links TRBV4-2 to TRBJ2-5; 7 nucleotides line up with TRBD2. Here the CDR3 reads CASSQEPLGEGETQYF. CDR3 DNA: TGTGCCAGCAGCCAAGAACCCTTGGGGGAGGGGGAGACCCAGTACTTC.